These 2 T cell receptor beta chains originate from one sample sequenced in a study of CD8+ T cells in alopecia areata. Regarding treatment: oral pan-JAK inhibitor, 5-10 mg twice daily. Specimens obtained from alopecia areata patients comprised lesional scalp punch biopsies and peripheral blood. As the sequencing template, cDNA was produced by extracting RNA and reverse transcribing it. Generated by immunoSEQ multiplex PCR, the TCRdb table keeps only in-frame clones and is missing some. The table includes approximately 1,300 clones, roughly 73% detected once. The specimen was skin, collected at week 24, from a patient treated with tofacitinib. The origin of the receptors is a human donor with alopecia areata.

This sequence joins TRBV19 and TRBJ2-7; D is perhaps TRBD1 (6 bases). Trimming shortened V by 3 bases and J by 4 bases, and 10 bases separated the two germline ends. The germline CDR1 and CDR2 sequences are LNHDA and SQIVND (reference sequence). The CDR3 totals 13 residues. The CDR3 region is CASSMRRGYEQYF. CDR3 in DNA: TGTGCCAGTAGTATGAGAAGGGGGTACGAGCAGTACTTC.

A single count supports this clone. The chain carries TRBV4-1 and TRBJ2-1; D call uncertain. CDR1 is MGHRA and CDR2 is YSYEKL in the germline V gene. CDR3 size: 16 residues. V lost 1 base and J lost 2, with 12 bases in between. The CDR3 sequence is CASSQVDIIAYNEQFF. CDR3 in DNA: TGCGCCAGCAGCCAAGTCGACATAATAGCCTACAATGAGCAGTTCTTC.